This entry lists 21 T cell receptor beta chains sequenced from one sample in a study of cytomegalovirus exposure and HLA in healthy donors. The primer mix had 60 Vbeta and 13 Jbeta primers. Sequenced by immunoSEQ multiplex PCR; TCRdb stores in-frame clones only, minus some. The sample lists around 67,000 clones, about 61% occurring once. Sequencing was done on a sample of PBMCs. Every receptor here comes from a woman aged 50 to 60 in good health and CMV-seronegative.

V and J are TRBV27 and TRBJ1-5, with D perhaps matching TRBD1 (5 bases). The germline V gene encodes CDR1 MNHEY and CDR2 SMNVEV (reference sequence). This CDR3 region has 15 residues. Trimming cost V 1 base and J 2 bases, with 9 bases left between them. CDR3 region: CASSLFAQGNQPQHF. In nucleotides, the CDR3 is TGTGCCAGCAGTTTATTCGCACAGGGCAATCAGCCCCAGCATTTT.

This CDR3 reads CASRLHTTGEAQPQHF. The CDR3, as DNA: TGTGCCAGTAGGCTACATACAACCGGGGAAGCCCAGCCCCAGCATTTT. The chain couples TRBV19 to TRBJ1-5; no definite D call. The CDR3 loop spans 16 amino acids. The ends were cut back, 6 bases at V and 7 bases at J, with 22 bases in the middle. Looked up from germline, CDR1 is LNHDA and CDR2 is SQIVND (reference sequence).

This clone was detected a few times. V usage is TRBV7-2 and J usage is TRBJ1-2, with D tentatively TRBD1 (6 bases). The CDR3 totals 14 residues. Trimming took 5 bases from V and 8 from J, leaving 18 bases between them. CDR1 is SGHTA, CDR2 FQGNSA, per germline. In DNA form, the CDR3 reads TGTGCCAGCAGCCCAGGACAGACCCCCCCGGGCTACACCTTC. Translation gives CASSPGQTPPGYTF.

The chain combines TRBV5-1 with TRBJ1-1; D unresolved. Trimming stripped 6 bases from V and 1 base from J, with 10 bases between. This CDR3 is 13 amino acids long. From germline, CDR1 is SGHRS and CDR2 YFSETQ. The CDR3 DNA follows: TGCGCCAGCACAGGTCCGCAGAACACTGAAGCTTTCTTT. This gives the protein CASTGPQNTEAFF.

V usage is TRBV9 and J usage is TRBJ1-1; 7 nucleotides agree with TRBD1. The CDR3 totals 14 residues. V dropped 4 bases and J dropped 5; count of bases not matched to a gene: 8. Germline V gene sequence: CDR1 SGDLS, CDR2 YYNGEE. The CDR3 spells CASSPRQGRTEAFF. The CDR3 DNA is TGTGCCAGCAGCCCCCGACAGGGTCGGACTGAAGCTTTCTTT.

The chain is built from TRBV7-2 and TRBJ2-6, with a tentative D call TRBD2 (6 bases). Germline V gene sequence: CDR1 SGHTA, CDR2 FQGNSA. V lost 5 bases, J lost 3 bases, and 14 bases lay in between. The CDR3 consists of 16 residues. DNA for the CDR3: TGTGCCAGCAGCCTCAACGGGGGTTTTGGGGCCAACGTCCTGACTTTC. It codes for CASSLNGGFGANVLTF.

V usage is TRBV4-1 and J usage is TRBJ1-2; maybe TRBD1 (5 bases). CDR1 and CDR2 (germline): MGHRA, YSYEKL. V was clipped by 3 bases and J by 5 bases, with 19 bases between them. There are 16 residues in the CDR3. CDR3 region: CASSQESPGRMYGYTF. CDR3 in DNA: TGCGCCAGCAGCCAGGAAAGCCCAGGGAGGATGTATGGCTACACCTTC.

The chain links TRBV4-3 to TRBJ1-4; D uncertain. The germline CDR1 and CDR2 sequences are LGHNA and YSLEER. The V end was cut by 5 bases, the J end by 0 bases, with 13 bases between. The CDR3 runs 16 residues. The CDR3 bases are TGCGCCAGCAGCTCCAAGATCGGGGCAACTAATGAAAAACTGTTTTTT. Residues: CASSSKIGATNEKLFF.

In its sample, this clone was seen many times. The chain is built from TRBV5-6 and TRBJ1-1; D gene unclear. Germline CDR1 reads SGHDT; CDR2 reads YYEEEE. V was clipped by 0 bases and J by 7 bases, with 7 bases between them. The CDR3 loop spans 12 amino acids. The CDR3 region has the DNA TGTGCCAGCAGCTTGGTGCACAGTGAAGCTTTCTTT. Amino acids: CASSLVHSEAFF.

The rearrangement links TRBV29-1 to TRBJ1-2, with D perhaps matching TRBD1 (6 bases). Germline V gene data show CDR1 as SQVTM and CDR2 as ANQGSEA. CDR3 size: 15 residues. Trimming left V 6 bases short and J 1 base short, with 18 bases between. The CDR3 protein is CSVAGTSDLNYGYTF. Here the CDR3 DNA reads TGCAGCGTAGCCGGGACATCCGATCTTAACTATGGCTACACCTTC.

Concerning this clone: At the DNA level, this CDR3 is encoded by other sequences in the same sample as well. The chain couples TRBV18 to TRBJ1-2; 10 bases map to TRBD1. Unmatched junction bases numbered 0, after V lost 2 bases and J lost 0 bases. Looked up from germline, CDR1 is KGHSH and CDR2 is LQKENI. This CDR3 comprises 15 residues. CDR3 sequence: CASSPGTGANYGYTF. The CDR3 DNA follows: TGTGCCAGCTCACCAGGGACAGGGGCTAACTATGGCTACACCTTC.

The CDR3 protein is CASSIRRRGAEAFF. The CDR3 DNA sequence: TGTGCCAGCAGTATCCGCCGGCGCGGCGCTGAAGCTTTCTTT. The chain links TRBV28 to TRBJ1-1; D uncertain. Between the trimmed V and J ends, which lost 5 bases and 6 bases, there was a span of 16 bases. This CDR3 comprises 14 residues. Per germline, CDR1 MDHEN and CDR2 SYDVKM. The full variable domain, its missing parts supplied by reference TRBV28 and TRBJ1-1, is DVKVTQSSRYLVKRTGEKVFLECVQDMDHENMFWYRQDPGLGLRLIYFSYDVKMKEKGDIPEGYSVSREKKERFSLILESASTNQTSMYLCASSIRRRGAEAFFGQGTRLTVV.

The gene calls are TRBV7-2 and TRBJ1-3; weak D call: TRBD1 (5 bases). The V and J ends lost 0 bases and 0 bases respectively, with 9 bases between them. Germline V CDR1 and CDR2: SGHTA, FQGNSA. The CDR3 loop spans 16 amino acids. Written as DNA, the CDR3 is TGTGCCAGCAGCTTAGCTGGGGGGAGCTCTGGAAACACCATATATTTT. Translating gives CASSLAGGSSGNTIYF.

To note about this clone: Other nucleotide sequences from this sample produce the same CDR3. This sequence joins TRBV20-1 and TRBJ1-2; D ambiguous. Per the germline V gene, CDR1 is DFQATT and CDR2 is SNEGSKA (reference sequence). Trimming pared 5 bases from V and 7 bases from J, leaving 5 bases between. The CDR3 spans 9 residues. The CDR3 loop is CSAPGGYTF. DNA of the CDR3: TGCAGTGCTCCCGGTGGCTACACCTTC.

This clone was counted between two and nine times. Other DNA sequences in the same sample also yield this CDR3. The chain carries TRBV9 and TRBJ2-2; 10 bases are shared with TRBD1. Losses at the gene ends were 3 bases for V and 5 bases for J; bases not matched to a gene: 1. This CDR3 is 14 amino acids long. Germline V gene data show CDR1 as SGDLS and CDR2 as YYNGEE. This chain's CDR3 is CASSADRGTGELFF. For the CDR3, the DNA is TGTGCCAGCAGCGCGGACAGGGGGACCGGGGAGCTGTTTTTT.

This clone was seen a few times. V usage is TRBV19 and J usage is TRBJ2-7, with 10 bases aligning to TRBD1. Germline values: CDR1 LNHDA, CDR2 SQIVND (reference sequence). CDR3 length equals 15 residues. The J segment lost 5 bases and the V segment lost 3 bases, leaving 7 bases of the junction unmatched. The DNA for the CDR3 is TGTGCCAGTAGTATCCCCCGGGACAGGGGCCACGAGCAGTACTTC. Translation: CASSIPRDRGHEQYF.

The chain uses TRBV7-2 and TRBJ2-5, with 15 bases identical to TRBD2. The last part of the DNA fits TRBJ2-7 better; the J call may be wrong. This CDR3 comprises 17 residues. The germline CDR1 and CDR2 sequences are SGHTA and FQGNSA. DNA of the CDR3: TGTGCCAGCAGCCCAGGACTAGCGGGAGGGCCTGTGTACGAGCAGTACTTC. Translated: CASSPGLAGGPVYEQYF.

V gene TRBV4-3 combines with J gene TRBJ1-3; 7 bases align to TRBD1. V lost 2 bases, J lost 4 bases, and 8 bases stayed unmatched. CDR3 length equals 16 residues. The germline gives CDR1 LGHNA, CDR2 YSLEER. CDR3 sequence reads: CASSQTPTGVGNTIYF. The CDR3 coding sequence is TGCGCCAGCAGCCAAACCCCAACAGGGGTGGGAAACACCATATATTTT.

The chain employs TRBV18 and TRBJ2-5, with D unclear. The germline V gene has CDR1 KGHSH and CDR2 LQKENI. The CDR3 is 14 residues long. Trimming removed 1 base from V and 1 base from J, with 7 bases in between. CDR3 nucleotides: TGTGCCAGCTCACCACGAACAAGCCAAGAGACCCAGTACTTC. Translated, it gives CASSPRTSQETQYF.

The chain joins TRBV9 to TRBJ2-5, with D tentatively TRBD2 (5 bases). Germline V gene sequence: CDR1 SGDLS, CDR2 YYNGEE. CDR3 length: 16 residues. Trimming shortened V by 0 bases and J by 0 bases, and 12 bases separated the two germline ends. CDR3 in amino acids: CASSVGTDAYQETQYF. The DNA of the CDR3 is TGTGCCAGCAGCGTAGGGACTGACGCATACCAAGAGACCCAGTACTTC.

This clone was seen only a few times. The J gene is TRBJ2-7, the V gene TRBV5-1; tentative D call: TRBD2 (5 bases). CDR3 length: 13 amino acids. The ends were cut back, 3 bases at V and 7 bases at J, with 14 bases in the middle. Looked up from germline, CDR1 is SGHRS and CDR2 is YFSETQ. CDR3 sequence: CASSSLPSGEQYF. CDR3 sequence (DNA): TGCGCCAGCAGCTCGCTCCCTTCGGGGGAGCAGTACTTC.